These T cell receptor beta chains were read from a single sample in a study of cytomegalovirus exposure and HLA in healthy donors. Data came from immunoSEQ multiplex PCR; TCRdb stores just in-frame clones and leaves some out. Here the sample spans about 130,000 clones, 77% being singletons. Sequencing was carried out using PBMCs. Receptors were obtained from a young man in good health and CMV-seronegative. Each CDR3 is given with its conserved first and last residue. Each record gives: J gene, clone size, D gene, V gene, CDR3 DNA, CDR3 protein. D genes are given only for firm matches. A clone size is listed for some rows: how often the clone was seen (once, few, many), or a class if it is expanded.

j_gene: TRBJ2-7
abundance: once
d_gene: -
v_gene: TRBV5-6
CDR3nt: TGTGCCAGCAGCTTGAGTTGGGACACTGACTCCTACGAGCAGTACTTC
CDR3aa: CASSLSWDTDSYEQYF

j_gene: TRBJ1-3
abundance: -
d_gene: -
v_gene: TRBV29-1
CDR3nt: TGCAGCGTGTCCGCCCGGGGTATCTCTGGAAACACCATATATTTT
CDR3aa: CSVSARGISGNTIYF

j_gene: TRBJ2-7
abundance: -
d_gene: -
v_gene: TRBV19
CDR3nt: TGTGCCAGTGGGGGAGGCTCCTACGAGCAGTACTTC
CDR3aa: CASGGGSYEQYF

j_gene: TRBJ1-4
abundance: -
d_gene: -
v_gene: TRBV6-1
CDR3nt: TGTGCCAGCAGTGAAGTTGGTGGCCTTACTAATGAAAAACTGTTTTTT
CDR3aa: CASSEVGGLTNEKLFF

j_gene: TRBJ2-5
abundance: few
d_gene: TRBD2
v_gene: TRBV6-5
CDR3nt: TGTGCCAGCAGTTACTCCGGGCTAGCGGGACAAGAGACCCAGTACTTC
CDR3aa: CASSYSGLAGQETQYF

j_gene: TRBJ2-1
abundance: -
d_gene: TRBD1
v_gene: TRBV27
CDR3nt: TGTGCCAGCAGTCCAAGCCCCCTCGGGACAGGGGCCCTGGAGGGATACAATGAGCAGTTCTTC
CDR3aa: CASSPSPLGTGALEGYNEQFF

j_gene: TRBJ2-7
abundance: -
d_gene: -
v_gene: TRBV11-2
CDR3nt: TGTGCCAGCAGCTTCGCCCGGTACGAGCAGTACTTC
CDR3aa: CASSFARYEQYF

j_gene: TRBJ1-2
abundance: -
d_gene: TRBD1
v_gene: TRBV5-1
CDR3nt: TGCGCCAGCAGCTTGGAGGGACAGTACTATGGCTACACCTTC
CDR3aa: CASSLEGQYYGYTF

j_gene: TRBJ2-3
abundance: -
d_gene: -
v_gene: TRBV7-8
CDR3nt: TGTGCCAGCAGCCCGAGCACAGATACGCAGTATTTT
CDR3aa: CASSPSTDTQYF

j_gene: TRBJ2-3
abundance: few
d_gene: TRBD2
v_gene: TRBV4-1
CDR3nt: TGCGCCAGCAGCCCCGGGACTACCAACACAGATACGCAGTATTTT
CDR3aa: CASSPGTTNTDTQYF

j_gene: TRBJ2-6
abundance: -
d_gene: TRBD1
v_gene: TRBV5-1
CDR3nt: TGCGCCAGCAGCTTGGCACGGACAGGGGGCGCCGCTGGGGCCAACGTCCTGACTTTC
CDR3aa: CASSLARTGGAAGANVLTF

j_gene: TRBJ1-5
abundance: -
d_gene: -
v_gene: TRBV15
CDR3nt: TGTGCCACCAGCGCCCTAACAGGGATGATTCAGCCCCAGCATTTT
CDR3aa: CATSALTGMIQPQHF

j_gene: TRBJ1-4
abundance: -
d_gene: -
v_gene: TRBV5-1
CDR3nt: TGCGCCAGCAAAGTTACCTCAGGATCAACTAATGAAAAACTGTTTTTT
CDR3aa: CASKVTSGSTNEKLFF

j_gene: TRBJ1-1
abundance: -
d_gene: -
v_gene: TRBV10-3
CDR3nt: TGTGCCATCAGTGGTGGAGGACCGGACACTGAAGCTTTCTTT
CDR3aa: CAISGGGPDTEAFF

j_gene: TRBJ2-3
abundance: -
d_gene: TRBD2
v_gene: TRBV6-1
CDR3nt: TGTGCCAGCAGACGCGGGGGGGACACAGATACGCAGTATTTT
CDR3aa: CASRRGGDTDTQYF

j_gene: TRBJ2-1
abundance: -
d_gene: TRBD2
v_gene: TRBV4-2
CDR3nt: TGTGCCAGCAGCCAAGGTGGCGGGAGCTCCTACAATGAGCAGTTCTTC
CDR3aa: CASSQGGGSSYNEQFF

j_gene: TRBJ1-3
abundance: -
d_gene: TRBD1
v_gene: TRBV4-1
CDR3nt: TGCGCCAGCAGCCAAGGCGGACAGGGAAGATTTGGAAACACCATATATTTT
CDR3aa: CASSQGGQGRFGNTIYF

j_gene: TRBJ1-1
abundance: -
d_gene: TRBD1
v_gene: TRBV25-1
CDR3nt: TGTGCCAGCAGTGCGGACAGGGGGCTTAGGGACACTGAAGCTTTCTTT
CDR3aa: CASSADRGLRDTEAFF

j_gene: TRBJ2-3
abundance: -
d_gene: TRBD2
v_gene: TRBV18
CDR3nt: TGTGCCAGCCAACGGCGGGAGGGTCTCACAGATACGCAGTATTTT
CDR3aa: CASQRREGLTDTQYF

j_gene: TRBJ2-1
abundance: few
d_gene: TRBD2
v_gene: TRBV6-6
CDR3nt: TGTGCCAGCAGTGACCGAGGGACTAGCTCCAATGAGCAGTTCTTC
CDR3aa: CASSDRGTSSNEQFF

j_gene: TRBJ2-7
abundance: -
d_gene: -
v_gene: TRBV27
CDR3nt: TGTGCCAGCAGAGGTTATGGTAGCGGCACCTACGAGCAGTACTTC
CDR3aa: CASRGYGSGTYEQYF

j_gene: TRBJ2-2
abundance: -
d_gene: -
v_gene: TRBV5-8
CDR3nt: TGTGCCAGCAGCTCTGGTGGGCTCGGGGAGCTGTTTTTT
CDR3aa: CASSSGGLGELFF

j_gene: TRBJ2-1
abundance: -
d_gene: -
v_gene: TRBV11-2
CDR3nt: TGTACCACGACCGGGTCAATCGCCTACAATGAGCAGTTCTTC
CDR3aa: CTTTGSIAYNEQFF

j_gene: TRBJ2-2
abundance: -
d_gene: -
v_gene: TRBV5-4
CDR3nt: TGTGCCAGCAGCTTGGAGCTCACCGGGGAGCTGTTTTTT
CDR3aa: CASSLELTGELFF

j_gene: TRBJ1-1
abundance: -
d_gene: -
v_gene: TRBV30
CDR3nt: TGTGCCTGGAACAGGGCCCACACTGAAGCTTTCTTT
CDR3aa: CAWNRAHTEAFF

j_gene: TRBJ2-1
abundance: few
d_gene: -
v_gene: TRBV6-6
CDR3nt: TGTGCCAGCAAGGTGCGGGTACAATCCTACAATGAGCAGTTCTTC
CDR3aa: CASKVRVQSYNEQFF

j_gene: TRBJ1-5
abundance: -
d_gene: -
v_gene: TRBV30
CDR3nt: TGTGCCTGGAGCCTTTCCTACGTGGATCAGCCCCAGCATTTT
CDR3aa: CAWSLSYVDQPQHF

j_gene: TRBJ2-5
abundance: -
d_gene: TRBD2
v_gene: TRBV7-8
CDR3nt: TGTGCCAGCAGCTTAGGAACTAGCGGGAAACAAGAGACCCAGTACTTC
CDR3aa: CASSLGTSGKQETQYF

j_gene: TRBJ1-5
abundance: -
d_gene: TRBD1
v_gene: TRBV2
CDR3nt: TGTGCCAGCAGACGGACAGGGAATAGCAATCAGCCCCAGCATTTT
CDR3aa: CASRRTGNSNQPQHF

j_gene: TRBJ2-7
abundance: -
d_gene: -
v_gene: TRBV5-6
CDR3nt: TGTGCCAGCAGCTTGGACTGGACTTACGAGCAGTACTTC
CDR3aa: CASSLDWTYEQYF

j_gene: TRBJ1-2
abundance: -
d_gene: -
v_gene: TRBV28
CDR3nt: TGTGCCAGCAGTTTCGACAGCGCCTCGGTATCGTATGGCTACACCTTC
CDR3aa: CASSFDSASVSYGYTF

j_gene: TRBJ2-2
abundance: once
d_gene: TRBD1
v_gene: TRBV6-4
CDR3nt: TGTGCCAGCAGCCACATACCGGGACAGGGAATCGGGGAGCTGTTTTTT
CDR3aa: CASSHIPGQGIGELFF

j_gene: TRBJ2-7
abundance: -
d_gene: TRBD2
v_gene: TRBV19
CDR3nt: TGTGCCACTATGGGGACTAGCCTGGAAAACGAGCAGTACTTC
CDR3aa: CATMGTSLENEQYF

j_gene: TRBJ2-7
abundance: -
d_gene: TRBD2
v_gene: TRBV19
CDR3nt: TGTGCCAGTAGTGCTAGCGGATCTACCTACGAGCAGTACTTC
CDR3aa: CASSASGSTYEQYF

j_gene: TRBJ2-1
abundance: -
d_gene: TRBD2
v_gene: TRBV28
CDR3nt: TGTGCCAGCAGTTTCCCCCTGGCGGGAGCAGGGTATGAGCAGTTCTTC
CDR3aa: CASSFPLAGAGYEQFF

j_gene: TRBJ1-6
abundance: -
d_gene: -
v_gene: TRBV7-9
CDR3nt: TGTGCCATCGCCCTTGGGGGGAGCTCCTATAATTCACCCCTCCACTTT
CDR3aa: CAIALGGSSYNSPLHF

j_gene: TRBJ2-1
abundance: -
d_gene: -
v_gene: TRBV18
CDR3nt: TGTGCCAGCTCACCCCCGTCTGGCGGCTCCTACAATGAGCAGTTCTTC
CDR3aa: CASSPPSGGSYNEQFF

j_gene: TRBJ2-3
abundance: few
d_gene: -
v_gene: TRBV4-1
CDR3nt: TGCGCCAGCAGCCAGAAGGCGCAAGACGAGACTGGCACAGATACGCAGTATTTT
CDR3aa: CASSQKAQDETGTDTQYF

j_gene: TRBJ2-1
abundance: -
d_gene: TRBD1
v_gene: TRBV30
CDR3nt: TGTGCCTGGAATGGAGTCCCCCTCAGCGAGGACAGGGGGACTTACAATGAGCAGTTCTTC
CDR3aa: CAWNGVPLSEDRGTYNEQFF

j_gene: TRBJ2-2
abundance: -
d_gene: -
v_gene: TRBV6-6
CDR3nt: TGTGCCAGCAGTTACTCCAGGGGGGAGAACACCGGGGAGCTGTTTTTT
CDR3aa: CASSYSRGENTGELFF

j_gene: TRBJ2-7
abundance: -
d_gene: -
v_gene: TRBV5-8
CDR3nt: TGTGCCAGCAGCCCCCCAGTCCGGGACAAGGGGTTCTACGAGCAGTACTTC
CDR3aa: CASSPPVRDKGFYEQYF